A single sample gave rise to the 32 T cell receptor beta chains below, sequenced in a study of cytomegalovirus exposure and HLA in healthy donors. The PCR had 60 Vbeta and 13 Jbeta primers. TCRdb's table, derived via immunoSEQ multiplex PCR, lists solely in-frame clones and lacks some. The table includes around 150,000 clones, 55% to 80% detected once. The sequenced sample consisted of PBMCs. The origin of the receptors is a woman between 18 and 30 years old in good health and CMV-seropositive.

This clone was seen a handful of times. V gene TRBV6-1 combines with J gene TRBJ2-7; 10 positions match TRBD1. The CDR3 consists of 15 residues. The junction had 5 bases not matched to a gene; V was cut back by 1 base and J by 5 bases. Germline CDR1 is MNHNS and CDR2 is SASEGT. DNA for the CDR3: TGTGCCAGCAGTGAAGGGGGGACAGGGGACAACGAGCAGTACTTC. This encodes CASSEGGTGDNEQYF.

V usage is TRBV7-2 and J usage is TRBJ2-2; 12 nucleotides align to TRBD2. The junction had 8 bases not matched to a gene; V was cut back by 3 bases and J by 6 bases. Germline CDR1 is SGHTA and CDR2 is FQGNSA. The CDR3 has 17 amino acids. CDR3 in DNA: TGTGCCAGCAGCTTCACCGGGACTAGCGGGTGGGCCGGGGAGCTGTTTTTT. This translates into CASSFTGTSGWAGELFF.

The rearrangement uses TRBV4-2 and TRBJ2-3, with 12 bases fitting TRBD2. Looked up from germline, CDR1 is LGHNA and CDR2 is YNFKEQ. The length of the CDR3 is 18 residues. Germline trimming cut 4 bases from V and 6 bases from J; bases unmatched to any gene: 14. CDR3 coding DNA: TGTGCCAGCAGCCCGACCCCTCTAGCGGGAGGGGGTTATGATACGCAGTATTTT. Its translation: CASSPTPLAGGGYDTQYF.

This sequence joins TRBV29-1 and TRBJ2-1; 7 nucleotides match TRBD2. Trimming at V came to 0 bases and at J to 9 bases, leaving 11 bases not matched to a gene. The length of the CDR3 is 15 residues. Germline assignment: CDR1 SQVTM and CDR2 ANQGSEA. This CDR3 is CSVEDLGGSGVEQFF. The CDR3 nucleotides are TGCAGCGTTGAAGATCTAGGCGGGAGTGGCGTTGAGCAGTTCTTC.

The J gene is TRBJ2-2, the V gene TRBV29-1, with TRBD2 matching 13 bases. This CDR3 has 16 residues. CDR1 is SQVTM, CDR2 ANQGSEA, per germline. J lost 9 bases, V lost 6 bases, and 13 bases had no gene match. The CDR3 nucleotides are TGCAGCGTCGCAACTAGCGGGGGGGCGATCAGCCGGGAGCTGTTTTTT. Its protein product is CSVATSGGAISRELFF.

The chain has TRBV6-1 and TRBJ2-7; perhaps TRBD1 as D (6 bases). Trimming took off 6 bases at V and 7 bases at J, with 19 bases between the two ends. Germline CDR1 reads MNHNS; CDR2 reads SASEGT. The CDR3 runs to 14 residues. The chain's CDR3 is CASSETGIRREQYF. The CDR3 DNA follows: TGTGCCAGCAGCGAAACAGGGATTCGAAGGGAGCAGTACTTC.

Only a few counts were recorded for this clone. The J gene is TRBJ2-3, the V gene TRBV6-1; possibly TRBD1 for D (7 bases). Between the trimmed V and J ends, which lost 7 bases and 6 bases, there was a span of 14 bases. CDR1 and CDR2 from the germline V gene are MNHNS and SASEGT. This CDR3 spans 13 amino acids. The CDR3 DNA is TGTGCCAGCAAGTTGTCAGGGGGGGATACGCAGTATTTT. This translates into CASKLSGGDTQYF.

This chain joins TRBV7-8 and TRBJ2-5, with D perhaps matching TRBD1 (6 bases). The assigned J gene may be wrong: the sequence end matches TRBJ2-7 better. This CDR3 region has 15 residues. Germline CDR1 and CDR2: SGHVS and FQNEAQ. This CDR3 is CASSLGATGSYEQYF. DNA of the CDR3: TGTGCCAGCAGCTTAGGGGCGACAGGTTCCTACGAGCAGTACTTC.

The table lists this clone with a few counts. The chain has TRBV4-1 and TRBJ1-2; D might be TRBD1 (5 bases). The CDR3 loop spans 16 amino acids. CDR1 and CDR2 from the germline V gene are MGHRA and YSYEKL. The ends were cut back, 7 bases at V and 5 bases at J, with 23 bases in the middle. The CDR3 here is CASTQGPQPPAYGYTF. The CDR3 nucleotides read TGCGCCAGCACCCAGGGCCCGCAGCCCCCCGCTTATGGCTACACCTTC.

The chain carries TRBV28 and TRBJ1-3, with D perhaps matching TRBD1 (5 bases). There are 13 residues in the CDR3. Trimming took off 7 bases at V and 3 bases at J, with 10 bases between the two ends. CDR1 and CDR2 (germline): MDHEN, SYDVKM. The CDR3 DNA follows: TGTGCCAGCACAGGGATGGTTGGAAACACCATATATTTT. It yields the protein CASTGMVGNTIYF.

The V and J genes are TRBV6-5 and TRBJ1-5; D perhaps matches TRBD1 (6 bases). Germline CDR1 and CDR2: MNHEY and SVGAGI. The CDR3 runs to 15 residues. Trimming stripped 5 bases from V and 7 bases from J, with 18 bases between. The CDR3 bases are TGTGCCAGCAGTCCTAGTGGGCAGGGGCCCCAGCCCCAGCATTTT. It encodes CASSPSGQGPQPQHF.

This clone appeared a single time. The genes are TRBV9 and TRBJ1-5; TRBD1 agrees at 9 bases. Germline V gives CDR1 SGDLS, CDR2 YYNGEE. Trimming cost V 1 base and J 1 base; bases outside gene matches: 0. The CDR3 sequence is 15 residues long. The CDR3 protein is CASSVTGGSNQPQHF. The CDR3 coding sequence is TGTGCCAGCAGCGTAACAGGGGGCAGCAATCAGCCCCAGCATTTT.

This chain links TRBV25-1 with TRBJ1-4; a possible D gene is TRBD1 (6 bases). Germline V CDR1 and CDR2: MGHDK, SYGVNS. The CDR3 loop spans 14 amino acids. Trimming shortened V by 6 bases and J by 8 bases, and 16 bases separated the two germline ends. The CDR3 region has the DNA TGTGCCAGCAGGGAAGAAGGGGGAAGCGAAAAACTGTTTTTT. Protein product: CASREEGGSEKLFF.

The chain has TRBV5-6 and TRBJ2-3; 10 bases agree with TRBD2. J lost 4 bases, V lost 2 bases, and 4 bases had no gene match. This CDR3 has 15 amino acids. Germline V gene sequence: CDR1 SGHDT, CDR2 YYEEEE. The CDR3 DNA sequence: TGTGCCAGCAGCTTACTAGCGGGGAAGGCAGATACGCAGTATTTT. As protein: CASSLLAGKADTQYF. Full variable domain (rest looked up from reference TRBV5-6 and TRBJ2-3): DAGVTQSPTHLIKTRGQQVTLRCSPKSGHDTVSWYQQALGQGPQFIFQYYEEEERQRGNFPDRFSGHQFPNYSSELNVNALLLGDSALYLCASSLLAGKADTQYFGPGTRLTVL.

This clone has more than one count but fewer than ten. The V and J genes are TRBV19 and TRBJ1-2; D not certain. Germline V gene data show CDR1 as LNHDA and CDR2 as SQIVND (reference sequence). CDR3 size: 12 residues. The ends were cut back, 8 bases at V and 1 base at J, with 8 bases in the middle. The chain's CDR3 is CASGVVNYGYTF. CDR3 DNA sequence: TGTGCCAGTGGAGTCGTTAACTATGGCTACACCTTC.

The chain joins TRBV15 to TRBJ1-2; D gene ambiguous. Trimming removed 0 bases from V and 2 bases from J, with 19 bases in between. Germline CDR1 is LNHNV and CDR2 is YYDKDF (reference sequence). The CDR3 spans 18 residues. This CDR3 reads CATSRDQFLPEGNYGYTF. DNA for the CDR3: TGTGCCACCAGCAGAGATCAGTTCCTGCCCGAGGGCAACTATGGCTACACCTTC.

The chain combines TRBV5-8 with TRBJ1-6, with D uncertain. The CDR3 is 15 residues long. Deletions cut 4 bases from V and 0 bases from J, with 8 bases between. Germline lookup yields CDR1 SGHTS and CDR2 YDEGEE. CDR3 sequence reads: CASSPESSYNSPLHF. For the CDR3, the DNA is TGTGCCAGCAGCCCGGAGAGCTCCTATAATTCACCCCTCCACTTT.

The chain recombines TRBV2 with TRBJ2-7; TRBD2 is a possible D gene (6 bases). Looked up from germline, CDR1 is SNHLY and CDR2 is FYNNEI. V gave up 4 bases and J gave up 3 bases, with 13 bases separating them. CDR3 length: 14 residues. The DNA of the CDR3 is TGTGCCAGCAGTGGTGGGGGGATCGGCTACGAGCAGTACTTC. This encodes CASSGGGIGYEQYF.

This clone has a single count. This rearrangement joins TRBV9 to TRBJ2-1, with 10 positions matching TRBD2. Germline trimming cut 0 bases from V and 5 bases from J; bases unmatched to any gene: 5. Germline CDR1 reads SGDLS; CDR2 reads YYNGEE. The CDR3 is 16 residues long. The DNA of the CDR3 is TGTGCCAGCAGCGTAGTTGGACTAGCGGTAAACAATGAGCAGTTCTTC. Protein: CASSVVGLAVNNEQFF.

This chain uses TRBV7-9 with TRBJ1-5; D uncertain. The CDR3 extends over 16 amino acids. Trimming pared 8 bases from V and 1 base from J, leaving 18 bases between. Germline V lookup: CDR1 SEHNR, CDR2 FQNEAQ (reference sequence). In nucleotides, the CDR3 is TGTGCCAGCCCAGCGCTAGCTAAGAGGAGCAATCAGCCCCAGCATTTT. Translation gives CASPALAKRSNQPQHF. The full variable domain, with the rest looked up from reference TRBV7-9 and TRBJ1-5, is DTGVSQNPRHKITKRGQNVTFRCDPISEHNRLYWYRQTLGQGPEFLTYFQNEAQLEKSRLLSDRFSAERPKGSFSTLEIQRTEQGDSAMYLCASPALAKRSNQPQHFGDGTRLSIL.

This clone occurred a few times. V is TRBV11-3 and J is TRBJ2-1; 7 bases are a match to TRBD2. This CDR3 has 18 amino acids. With V trimmed by 0 bases and J by 2 bases, 10 bases remained unmatched. Germline CDR1 and CDR2: SGHNT and YENEEA. Here the CDR3 reads CASSLDQGGSGTYNEQFF. The CDR3 DNA reads as TGTGCCAGCAGCTTAGATCAGGGCGGGAGCGGGACCTACAATGAGCAGTTCTTC.

V is TRBV5-1 and J is TRBJ1-1, with 9 bases aligning to TRBD1. Trimming removed 0 bases from V and 4 bases from J; junction bases left unmatched: 7. This CDR3 region has 16 residues. Germline V gives CDR1 SGHRS, CDR2 YFSETQ. CDR3 protein: CASSLEGDRVGTEAFF. DNA of the CDR3: TGCGCCAGCAGCTTGGAGGGGGACAGGGTTGGCACTGAAGCTTTCTTT.

The chain uses TRBV11-2 and TRBJ2-7, with D hard to call. Between the trimmed V and J ends, which lost 2 bases and 5 bases, there was a span of 10 bases. The CDR3 consists of 13 residues. Germline CDR1 SGHAT, CDR2 FQNNGV. CDR3 DNA sequence: TGTGCCAGCAGCTTAAAAATAGTGGACGAGCAGTACTTC. It is translated as CASSLKIVDEQYF.

This clone was counted a few times. The V call is TRBV2, the J call TRBJ1-2; D is perhaps TRBD1 (5 bases). CDR3 length: 14 residues. Trimming took off 7 bases at V and 2 bases at J, with 14 bases between the two ends. The germline CDR1 and CDR2 sequences are SNHLY and FYNNEI. The CDR3 loop is CASTDQGRNYGYTF. CDR3 nucleotide sequence: TGTGCCAGCACCGATCAGGGCAGGAACTATGGCTACACCTTC.

Comment on this clone: A read error may account for a junction end that differs from germline. This sequence joins TRBV7-9 and TRBJ1-2; D call uncertain. CDR1 SEHNR and CDR2 FQNEAQ come from the germline V gene (reference sequence). CDR3 length: 12 amino acids. CDR3 DNA sequence: TGTACCAGCAGCTTAATTGTGAGCGGCTACACCTTC. As protein: CTSSLIVSGYTF. The full variable domain, its missing parts supplied by reference TRBV7-9 and TRBJ1-2, is DTGVSQNPRHKITKRGQNVTFRCDPISEHNRLYWYRQTLGQGPEFLTYFQNEAQLEKSRLLSDRFSAERPKGSFSTLEIQRTEQGDSAMYLCTSSLIVSGYTFGSGTRLTVV.

The rearrangement uses TRBV19 and TRBJ1-4; 8 bases agree with TRBD1. V was clipped by 6 bases and J by 7 bases; unmatched bases: 4. The CDR3 contains 13 residues. CDR1 and CDR2 from the germline V gene are LNHDA and SQIVND (reference sequence). The CDR3 loop reads CASRNRGGEKLFF. For the CDR3, the DNA is TGTGCCAGTAGAAACAGGGGGGGTGAAAAACTGTTTTTT.

This clone was seen a handful of times. The chain is built from TRBV18 and TRBJ2-7; a weak D match, TRBD2 (5 bases). The V end was cut by 5 bases, the J end by 2 bases, with 10 bases between. CDR1 is KGHSH and CDR2 is LQKENI in the germline V gene. This CDR3 contains 13 residues. CDR3 region: CASSRGSTYEQYF. In DNA, the CDR3 is TGTGCCAGCTCAAGAGGGTCAACCTACGAGCAGTACTTC.

This clone was recorded only once. The rearrangement links TRBV9 to TRBJ2-3; D unclear. Germline values: CDR1 SGDLS, CDR2 YYNGEE. CDR3 length equals 13 residues. V was pared by 0 bases and J by 5 bases, with 7 bases between. The CDR3: CASSVGGGDTQYF. As DNA, the CDR3 is TGTGCCAGCAGCGTAGGCGGTGGAGATACGCAGTATTTT.

The chain combines TRBV7-9 with TRBJ2-1, with 8 bases aligning to TRBD2. J lost 3 bases, V lost 0 bases, and 4 bases had no gene match. In germline, CDR1 is SEHNR, CDR2 FQNEAQ (reference sequence). The length of the CDR3 is 16 residues. Written as DNA, the CDR3 is TGTGCCAGCAGCTTAGCAGTCGGGACTAGCTACAATGAGCAGTTCTTC. Translating it yields CASSLAVGTSYNEQFF.

This clone was detected a few times. CDR3 loop: CASSSPRDTLMDGYTF. CDR3 coding DNA: TGTGCCAGCAGTTCCCCCCGGGACACCTTAATGGATGGCTACACCTTC. The chain joins TRBV6-5 to TRBJ1-2, with a tentative D call TRBD1 (6 bases). V was cut by 4 bases and J by 6 bases, with 21 bases left in between. This CDR3 is 16 amino acids long. The V gene's germline CDR1 is MNHEY and CDR2 SVGAGI.

The chain is built from TRBV7-9 and TRBJ2-7; D gene uncertain. This CDR3 contains 15 residues. Looked up from germline, CDR1 is SEHNR and CDR2 is FQNEAQ (reference sequence). V gave up 5 bases and J gave up 3 bases, with 17 bases separating them. Written as DNA, the CDR3 is TGTGCCAGCAGCCAGCCTCGGAGCGCATTCTACGAGCAGTACTTC. Amino acids: CASSQPRSAFYEQYF.

This clone turned up a few times. The genes are TRBV4-3 and TRBJ2-1; possibly TRBD2 for D (5 bases). Germline V lookup: CDR1 LGHNA, CDR2 YSLEER. V shed 4 bases and J shed 1 base, with 17 bases lying between them. The CDR3 has 17 residues. The CDR3 spells CASSLGRGKFSYNEQFF. The CDR3 DNA reads as TGCGCCAGCAGCCTGGGAAGAGGGAAGTTTTCCTACAATGAGCAGTTCTTC.